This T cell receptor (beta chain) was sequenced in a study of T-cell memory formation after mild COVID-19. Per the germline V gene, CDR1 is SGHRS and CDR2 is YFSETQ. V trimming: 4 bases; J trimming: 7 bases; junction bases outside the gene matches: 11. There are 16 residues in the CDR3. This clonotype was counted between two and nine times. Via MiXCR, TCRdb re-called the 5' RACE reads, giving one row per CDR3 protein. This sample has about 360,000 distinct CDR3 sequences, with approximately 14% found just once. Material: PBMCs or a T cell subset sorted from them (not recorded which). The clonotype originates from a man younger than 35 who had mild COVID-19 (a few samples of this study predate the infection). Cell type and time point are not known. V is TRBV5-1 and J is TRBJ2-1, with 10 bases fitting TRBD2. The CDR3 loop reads CASSATTSGVPNEQFF. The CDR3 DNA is TGCGCCAGCAGCGCCACCACTAGCGGGGTGCCTAATGAGCAGTTCTTC.